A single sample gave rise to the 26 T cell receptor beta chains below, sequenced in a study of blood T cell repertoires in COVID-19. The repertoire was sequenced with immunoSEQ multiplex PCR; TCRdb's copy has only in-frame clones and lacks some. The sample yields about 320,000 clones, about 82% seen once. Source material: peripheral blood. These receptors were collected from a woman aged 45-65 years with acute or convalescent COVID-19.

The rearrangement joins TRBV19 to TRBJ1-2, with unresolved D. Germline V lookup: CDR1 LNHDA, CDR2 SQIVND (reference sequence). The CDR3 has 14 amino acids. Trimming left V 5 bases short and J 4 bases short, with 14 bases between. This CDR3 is CASSGGRPIYGYTF. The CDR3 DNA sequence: TGTGCCAGTAGTGGAGGACGGCCGATCTATGGCTACACCTTC.

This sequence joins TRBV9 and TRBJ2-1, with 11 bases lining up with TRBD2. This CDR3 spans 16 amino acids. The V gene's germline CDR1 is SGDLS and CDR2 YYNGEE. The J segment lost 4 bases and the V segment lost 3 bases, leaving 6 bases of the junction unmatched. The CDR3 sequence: CASSDRLAGLYNEQFF. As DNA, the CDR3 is TGTGCCAGCAGCGACAGACTAGCGGGGCTTTACAATGAGCAGTTCTTC.

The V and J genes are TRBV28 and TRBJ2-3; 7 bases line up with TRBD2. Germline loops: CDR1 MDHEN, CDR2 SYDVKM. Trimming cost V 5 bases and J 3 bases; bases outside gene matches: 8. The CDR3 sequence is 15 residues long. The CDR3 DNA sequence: TGTGCCAGCAGTCTCCGGACTAGTCAAACAGATACGCAGTATTTT. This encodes CASSLRTSQTDTQYF.

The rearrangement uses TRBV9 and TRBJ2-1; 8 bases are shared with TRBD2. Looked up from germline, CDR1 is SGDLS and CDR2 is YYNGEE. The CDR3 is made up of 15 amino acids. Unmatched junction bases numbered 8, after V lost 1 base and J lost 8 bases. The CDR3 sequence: CASSVTRLAGHEQFF. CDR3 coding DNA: TGTGCCAGCAGCGTAACCCGGCTAGCGGGTCATGAGCAGTTCTTC.

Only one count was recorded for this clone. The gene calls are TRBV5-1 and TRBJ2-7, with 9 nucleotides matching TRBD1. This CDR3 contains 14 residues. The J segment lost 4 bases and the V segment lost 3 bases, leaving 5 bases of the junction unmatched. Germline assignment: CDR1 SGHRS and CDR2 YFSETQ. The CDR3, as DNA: TGCGCCAGCAGCTACGACAGGGGGATTTACGAGCAGTACTTC. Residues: CASSYDRGIYEQYF.

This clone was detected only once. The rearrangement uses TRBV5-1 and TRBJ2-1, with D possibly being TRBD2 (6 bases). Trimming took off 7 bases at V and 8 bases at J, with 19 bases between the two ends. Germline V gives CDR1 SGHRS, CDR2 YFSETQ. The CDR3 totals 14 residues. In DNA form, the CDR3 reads TGCGCCAGCCGTCCGCCGGGCGGGGCTGATGAGCAGTTCTTC. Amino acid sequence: CASRPPGGADEQFF.

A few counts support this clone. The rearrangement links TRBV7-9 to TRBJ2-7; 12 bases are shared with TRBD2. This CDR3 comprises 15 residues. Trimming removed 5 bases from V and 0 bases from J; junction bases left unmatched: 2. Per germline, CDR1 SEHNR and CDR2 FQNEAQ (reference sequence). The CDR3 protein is CASSRTSGVSYEQYF. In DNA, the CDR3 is TGTGCCAGCAGCCGGACTAGCGGGGTCTCCTACGAGCAGTACTTC.

The CDR3 spells CASSLGLAGFYNEQFF. The CDR3 bases are TGTGCCAGCAGCTTGGGACTAGCGGGCTTTTACAATGAGCAGTTCTTC. V and J are TRBV7-7 and TRBJ2-1; the match to TRBD2 covers 12 bases. V lost 3 bases and J lost 4; bases outside the gene matches: 4. Germline V gene lookup returns CDR1 SSHAT and CDR2 FNYEAQ (reference sequence). The CDR3 is 16 amino acids. The full variable domain, rest sourced from reference TRBV7-7 and TRBJ2-1, is GAGVSQSPRYKVTKRGQDVTLRCDPISSHATLYWYQQALGQGPEFLTYFNYEAQPDKSGLPSDRFSAERPEGSISTLTIQRTEQRDSAMYRCASSLGLAGFYNEQFFGPGTRLTVL.

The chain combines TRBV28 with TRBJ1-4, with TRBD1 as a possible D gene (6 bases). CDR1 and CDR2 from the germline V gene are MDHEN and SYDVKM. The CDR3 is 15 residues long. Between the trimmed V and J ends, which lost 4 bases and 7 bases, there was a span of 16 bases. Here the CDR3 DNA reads TGTGCCAGCAGTTCTTTAAGGGGGAAGGGTGAAAAACTGTTTTTT. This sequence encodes CASSSLRGKGEKLFF.

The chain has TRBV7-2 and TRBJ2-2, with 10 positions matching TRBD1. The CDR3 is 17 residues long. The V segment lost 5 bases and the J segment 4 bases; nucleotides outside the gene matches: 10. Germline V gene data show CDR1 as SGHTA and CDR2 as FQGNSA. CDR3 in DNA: TGTGCCAGCAGCCCCTTCCGGGACAGGGGTCGCACCGGGGAGCTGTTTTTT. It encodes CASSPFRDRGRTGELFF.

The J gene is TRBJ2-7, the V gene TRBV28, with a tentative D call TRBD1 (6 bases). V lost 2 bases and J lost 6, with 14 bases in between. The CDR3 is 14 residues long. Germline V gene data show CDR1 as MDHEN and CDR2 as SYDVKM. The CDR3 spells CASSLQGTLPEQYF. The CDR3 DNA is TGTGCCAGCAGTTTACAGGGGACACTCCCCGAGCAGTACTTC.

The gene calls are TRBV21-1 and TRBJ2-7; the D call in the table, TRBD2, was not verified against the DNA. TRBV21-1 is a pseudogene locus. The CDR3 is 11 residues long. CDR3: CASSKASPQYF. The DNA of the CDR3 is TGTGCCAGCAGCAAAGCTAGTCCGCAGTACTTC.

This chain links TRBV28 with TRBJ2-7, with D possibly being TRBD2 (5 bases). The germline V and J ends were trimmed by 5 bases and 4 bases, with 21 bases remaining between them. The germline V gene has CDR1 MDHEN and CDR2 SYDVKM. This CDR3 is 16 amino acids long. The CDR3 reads CASSTPSRTEVYEQYF. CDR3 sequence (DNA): TGTGCCAGCAGTACCCCATCCCGGACGGAGGTATACGAGCAGTACTTC.

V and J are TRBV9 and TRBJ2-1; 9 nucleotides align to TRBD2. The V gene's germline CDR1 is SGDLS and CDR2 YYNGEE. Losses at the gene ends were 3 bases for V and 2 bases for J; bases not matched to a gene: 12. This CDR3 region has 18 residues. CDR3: CASSGLLAGGETYNEQFF. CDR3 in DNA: TGTGCCAGCAGCGGCCTACTGGCGGGGGGGGAGACCTACAATGAGCAGTTCTTC.

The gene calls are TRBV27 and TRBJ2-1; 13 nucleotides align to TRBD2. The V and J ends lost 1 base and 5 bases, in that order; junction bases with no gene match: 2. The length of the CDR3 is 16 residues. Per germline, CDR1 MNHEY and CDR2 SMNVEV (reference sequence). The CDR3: CASSLYGLAGDNEQFF. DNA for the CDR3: TGTGCCAGCAGTTTATACGGACTAGCGGGGGACAATGAGCAGTTCTTC.

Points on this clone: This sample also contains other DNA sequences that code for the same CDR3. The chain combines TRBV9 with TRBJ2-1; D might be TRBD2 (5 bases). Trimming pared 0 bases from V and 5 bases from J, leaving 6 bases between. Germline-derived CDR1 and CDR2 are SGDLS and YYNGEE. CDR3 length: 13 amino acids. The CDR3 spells CASSVAGNNEQFF. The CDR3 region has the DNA TGTGCCAGCAGCGTAGCCGGGAACAATGAGCAGTTCTTC.

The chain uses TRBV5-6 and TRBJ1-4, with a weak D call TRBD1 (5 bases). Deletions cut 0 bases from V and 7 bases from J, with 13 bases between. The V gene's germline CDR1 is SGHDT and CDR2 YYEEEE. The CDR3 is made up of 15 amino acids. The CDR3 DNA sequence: TGTGCCAGCAGCTTGGTGGGCCAGGGTCTTGAAAAACTGTTTTTT. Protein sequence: CASSLVGQGLEKLFF.

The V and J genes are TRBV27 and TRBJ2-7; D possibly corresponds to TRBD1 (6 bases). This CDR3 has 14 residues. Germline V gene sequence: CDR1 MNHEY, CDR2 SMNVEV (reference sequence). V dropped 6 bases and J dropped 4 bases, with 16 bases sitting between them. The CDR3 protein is CASRGTYTGYEQYF. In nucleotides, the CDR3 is TGTGCCAGCAGGGGGACATACACGGGATACGAGCAGTACTTC.

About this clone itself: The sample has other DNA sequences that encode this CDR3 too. The CDR3 loop is CASSLGAGNTEAFF. In DNA, the CDR3 is TGTGCCAGCAGCTTAGGGGCAGGGAACACTGAAGCTTTCTTT. V usage is TRBV7-9 and J usage is TRBJ1-1; D is uncertain. V lost 1 base and J 1 base, leaving 7 bases between the germline ends. CDR1 is SEHNR and CDR2 is FQNEAQ in the germline V gene (reference sequence). The CDR3 consists of 14 residues.

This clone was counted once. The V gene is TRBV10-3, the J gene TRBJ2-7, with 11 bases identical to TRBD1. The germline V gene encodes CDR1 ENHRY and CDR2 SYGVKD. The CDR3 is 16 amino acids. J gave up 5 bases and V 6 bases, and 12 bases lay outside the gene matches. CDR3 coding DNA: TGTGCCATCAGACCCGGACAGGGGGCCAGGGAAGACGAGCAGTACTTC. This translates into CAIRPGQGAREDEQYF.

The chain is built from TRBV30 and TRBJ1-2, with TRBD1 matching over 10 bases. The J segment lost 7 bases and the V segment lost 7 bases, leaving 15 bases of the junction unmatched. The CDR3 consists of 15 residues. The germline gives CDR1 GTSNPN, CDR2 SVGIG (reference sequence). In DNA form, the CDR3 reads TGTGCCTTTGAAGCGGCGGGACAGGGGCGCTCTGGCTACACCTTC. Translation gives CAFEAAGQGRSGYTF.

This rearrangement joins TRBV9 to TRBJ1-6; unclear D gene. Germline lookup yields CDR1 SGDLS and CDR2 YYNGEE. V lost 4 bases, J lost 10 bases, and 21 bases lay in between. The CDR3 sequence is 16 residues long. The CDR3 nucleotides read TGTGCCAGCAGCCCCGCCCTGCAGTCGGGGAGATCACCCCTCCACTTT. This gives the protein CASSPALQSGRSPLHF.

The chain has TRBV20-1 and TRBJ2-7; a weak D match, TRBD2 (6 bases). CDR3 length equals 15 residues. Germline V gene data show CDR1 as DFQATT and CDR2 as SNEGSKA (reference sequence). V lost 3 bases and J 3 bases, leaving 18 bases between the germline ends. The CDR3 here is CSASGAGAGIYEQYF. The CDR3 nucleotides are TGCAGTGCTAGTGGTGCCGGTGCGGGAATCTACGAGCAGTACTTC.

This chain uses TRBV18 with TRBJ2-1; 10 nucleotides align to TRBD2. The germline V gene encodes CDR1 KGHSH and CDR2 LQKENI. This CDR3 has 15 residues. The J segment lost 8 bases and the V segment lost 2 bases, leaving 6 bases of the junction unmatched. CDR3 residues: CASSPKAGGRDEQFF. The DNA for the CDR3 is TGTGCCAGCTCACCAAAAGCGGGAGGGCGGGATGAGCAGTTCTTC.

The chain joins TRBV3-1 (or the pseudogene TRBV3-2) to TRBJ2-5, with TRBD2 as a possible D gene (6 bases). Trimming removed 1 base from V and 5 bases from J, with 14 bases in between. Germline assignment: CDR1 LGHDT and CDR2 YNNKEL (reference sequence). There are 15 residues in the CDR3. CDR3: CASSQALAGWETQYF. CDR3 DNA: TGTGCCAGCAGCCAAGCATTGGCGGGGTGGGAGACCCAGTACTTC.

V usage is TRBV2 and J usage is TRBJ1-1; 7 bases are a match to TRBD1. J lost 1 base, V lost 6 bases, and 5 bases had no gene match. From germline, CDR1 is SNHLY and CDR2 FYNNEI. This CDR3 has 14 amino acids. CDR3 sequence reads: CASRKTGANTEAFF. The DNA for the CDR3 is TGTGCCAGCAGGAAAACAGGGGCGAACACTGAAGCTTTCTTT.